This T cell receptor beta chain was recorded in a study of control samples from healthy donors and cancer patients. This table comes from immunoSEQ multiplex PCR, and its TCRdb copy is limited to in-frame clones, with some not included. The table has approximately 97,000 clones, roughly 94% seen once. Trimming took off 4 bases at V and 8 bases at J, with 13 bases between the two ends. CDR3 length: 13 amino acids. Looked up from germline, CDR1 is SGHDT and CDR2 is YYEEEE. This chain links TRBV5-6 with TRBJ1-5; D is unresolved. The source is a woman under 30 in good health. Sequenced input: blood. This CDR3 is CASSPGPIKPQHF. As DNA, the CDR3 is TGTGCCAGCAGCCCCGGGCCTATTAAGCCCCAGCATTTT.